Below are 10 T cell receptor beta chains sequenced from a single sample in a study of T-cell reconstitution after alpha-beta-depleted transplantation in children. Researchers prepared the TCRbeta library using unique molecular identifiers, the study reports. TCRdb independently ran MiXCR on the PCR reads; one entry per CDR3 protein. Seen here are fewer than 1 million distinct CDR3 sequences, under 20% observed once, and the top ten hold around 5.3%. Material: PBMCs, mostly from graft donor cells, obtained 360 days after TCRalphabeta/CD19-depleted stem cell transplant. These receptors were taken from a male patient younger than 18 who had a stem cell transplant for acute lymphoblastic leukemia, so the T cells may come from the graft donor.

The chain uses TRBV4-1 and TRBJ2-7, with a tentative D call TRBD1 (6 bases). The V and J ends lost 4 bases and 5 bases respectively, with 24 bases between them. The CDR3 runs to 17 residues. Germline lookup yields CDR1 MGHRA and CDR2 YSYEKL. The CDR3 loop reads CASSRQGGSLLFDEQYF. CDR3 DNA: TGCGCCAGCAGCCGGCAAGGGGGTAGCTTGTTGTTCGACGAGCAGTACTTC.

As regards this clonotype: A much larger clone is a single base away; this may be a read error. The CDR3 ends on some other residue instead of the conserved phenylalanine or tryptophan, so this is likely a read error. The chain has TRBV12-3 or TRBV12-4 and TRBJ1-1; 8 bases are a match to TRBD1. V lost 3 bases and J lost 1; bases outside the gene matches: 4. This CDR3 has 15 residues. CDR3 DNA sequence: TGTGCCAGCAGTTTGACAGGGGCGGGGAACACTGAAGCTTTCTAT. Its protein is CASSLTGAGNTEAFY.

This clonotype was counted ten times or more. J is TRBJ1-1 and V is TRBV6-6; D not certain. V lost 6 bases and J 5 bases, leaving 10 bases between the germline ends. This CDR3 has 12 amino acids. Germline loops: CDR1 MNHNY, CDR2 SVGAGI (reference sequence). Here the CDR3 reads CASSHGRTEAFF. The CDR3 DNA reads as TGTGCCAGCAGCCACGGACGGACTGAAGCTTTCTTT.

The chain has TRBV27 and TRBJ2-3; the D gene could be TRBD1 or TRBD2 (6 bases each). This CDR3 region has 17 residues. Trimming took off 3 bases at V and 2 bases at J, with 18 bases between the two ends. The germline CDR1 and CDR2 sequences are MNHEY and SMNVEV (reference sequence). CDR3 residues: CASSLGVWGAHTDTQYF. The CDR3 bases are TGTGCCAGCAGTTTGGGCGTCTGGGGGGCGCACACAGATACGCAGTATTTT.

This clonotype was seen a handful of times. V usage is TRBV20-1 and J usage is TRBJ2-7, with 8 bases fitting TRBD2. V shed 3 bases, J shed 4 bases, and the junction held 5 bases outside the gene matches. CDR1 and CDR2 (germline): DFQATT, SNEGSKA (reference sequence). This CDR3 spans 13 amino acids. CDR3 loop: CSASPTSGYEQYF. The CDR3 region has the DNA TGCAGTGCTAGTCCCACTAGCGGATACGAGCAGTACTTC.

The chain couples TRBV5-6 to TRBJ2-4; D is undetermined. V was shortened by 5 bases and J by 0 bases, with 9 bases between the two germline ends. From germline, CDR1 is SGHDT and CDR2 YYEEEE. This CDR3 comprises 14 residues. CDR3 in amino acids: CASSWELAKNIQYF. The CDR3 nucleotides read TGTGCCAGCAGTTGGGAATTAGCCAAAAACATTCAGTACTTC.

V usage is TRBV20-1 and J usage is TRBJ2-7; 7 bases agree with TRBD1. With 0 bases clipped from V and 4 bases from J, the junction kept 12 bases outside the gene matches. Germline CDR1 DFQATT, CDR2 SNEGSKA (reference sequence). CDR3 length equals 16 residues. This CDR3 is CSARDARGRDLYEQYF. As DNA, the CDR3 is TGCAGTGCTAGAGATGCGAGGGGGCGAGACCTATACGAGCAGTACTTC.

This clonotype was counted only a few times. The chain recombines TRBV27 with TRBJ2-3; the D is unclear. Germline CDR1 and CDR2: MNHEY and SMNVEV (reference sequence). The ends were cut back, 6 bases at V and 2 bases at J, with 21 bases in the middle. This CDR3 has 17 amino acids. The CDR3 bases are TGTGCCAGCAGCTACCTCGGCGGCTACCCAAACACAGATACGCAGTATTTT. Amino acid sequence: CASSYLGGYPNTDTQYF.

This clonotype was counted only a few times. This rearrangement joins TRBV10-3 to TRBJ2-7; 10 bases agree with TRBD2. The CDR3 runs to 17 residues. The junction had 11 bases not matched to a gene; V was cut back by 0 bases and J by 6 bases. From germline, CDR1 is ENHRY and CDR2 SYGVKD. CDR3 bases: TGTGCCATCAGTGAGTCGAAGGCTAGCGGGAGCAGATTCGAGCAGTACTTC. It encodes CAISESKASGSRFEQYF.

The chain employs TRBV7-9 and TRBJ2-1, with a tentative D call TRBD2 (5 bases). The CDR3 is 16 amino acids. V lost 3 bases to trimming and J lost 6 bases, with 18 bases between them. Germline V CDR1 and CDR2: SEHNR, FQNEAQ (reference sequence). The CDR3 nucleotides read TGTGCCAGCAGCTTCTCACTCGGCGGGTCCGTCAATGAGCAGTTCTTC. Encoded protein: CASSFSLGGSVNEQFF.